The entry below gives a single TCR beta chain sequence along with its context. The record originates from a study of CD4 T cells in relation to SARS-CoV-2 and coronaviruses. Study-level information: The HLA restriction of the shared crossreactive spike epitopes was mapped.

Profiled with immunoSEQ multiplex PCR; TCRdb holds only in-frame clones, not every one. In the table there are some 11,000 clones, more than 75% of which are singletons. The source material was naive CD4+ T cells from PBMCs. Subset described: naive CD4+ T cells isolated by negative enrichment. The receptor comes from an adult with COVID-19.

CDR3 DNA: TGCGCCAGCAGCCGCGGAGATCAGCTTAATTCACCCCTCCACTTT. Encoded protein: CASSRGDQLNSPLHF. The chain has TRBV4-3 and TRBJ1-6, with no clear D. CDR1 is LGHNA, CDR2 YSLEER, per germline. The CDR3 length is 15 residues. Trimming shortened V by 4 bases and J by 6 bases, and 13 bases separated the two germline ends.